Shown below are 27 T cell receptor beta chains from a single sample sequenced in a study of shared clonotypes between healthy human individuals. TCRdb keeps only in-frame clones here, not all; method: immunoSEQ multiplex PCR. The sample shows about 960,000 clones, about 80% of them seen only once. Sequencing input: memory CD4+ T cells sorted from blood. Subset meaning: CD45RA-negative fraction. The receptors derive from a man aged 18 to 30 in good health.

The genes are TRBV7-2 and TRBJ1-2, with TRBD1 matching over 7 bases. CDR1 and CDR2 from the germline V gene are SGHTA and FQGNSA. With 1 base clipped from V and 8 bases from J, the junction kept 7 bases outside the gene matches. The CDR3 spans 14 residues. The CDR3 loop reads CASSLDYRGSGYTF. DNA for the CDR3: TGTGCCAGCAGCTTAGATTACAGGGGAAGCGGCTACACCTTC.

There are a few counts of this clone. This rearrangement joins TRBV30 to TRBJ1-5, with 10 positions matching TRBD1. Per the germline V gene, CDR1 is GTSNPN and CDR2 is SVGIG (reference sequence). V gave up 7 bases and J gave up 2 bases; unmatched junction bases: 8. The CDR3 sequence is 15 residues long. The CDR3 spells CALAVGTGGNQPQHF. For the CDR3, the DNA is TGTGCCTTGGCTGTAGGGACAGGGGGCAATCAGCCCCAGCATTTT.

This chain connects TRBV6-5 to TRBJ2-2; D not certain. Germline V gene lookup returns CDR1 MNHEY and CDR2 SVGAGI. This CDR3 comprises 15 residues. Trimming left V 6 bases short and J 2 bases short, with 13 bases between. The chain's CDR3 is CASRPPIRNTGELFF. CDR3 DNA: TGTGCCAGCAGACCGCCCATTCGAAACACCGGGGAGCTGTTTTTT.

To note about this clone: At the DNA level, this CDR3 is encoded by other sequences in the same sample as well. The chain combines TRBV5-1 with TRBJ2-3; the match to TRBD1 covers 7 bases. Looked up from germline, CDR1 is SGHRS and CDR2 is YFSETQ. V gave up 0 bases and J gave up 5 bases; unmatched junction bases: 6. CDR3 length: 15 residues. This CDR3 reads CASSLAGQGVDTQYF. The CDR3 DNA reads as TGCGCCAGCAGCTTGGCCGGCCAGGGGGTAGATACGCAGTATTTT.

In DNA, the CDR3 is TGTGCCAGCAGCTTGGAGAGAACAGATACGCAGTATTTT. As protein: CASSLERTDTQYF. The chain recombines TRBV5-5 with TRBJ2-3; D gene ambiguous. CDR3 length: 13 residues. V was shortened by 0 bases and J by 3 bases, with 5 bases between the two germline ends. CDR1 SGHKS and CDR2 YYEKEE come from the germline V gene (reference sequence).

The sample holds one count of this clone. This CDR3 is CASSPDRGNNQPQHF. The CDR3 DNA reads as TGTGCCAGCAGCCCGGACAGGGGAAATAATCAGCCCCAGCATTTT. V is TRBV11-2 and J is TRBJ1-5; 9 nucleotides agree with TRBD1. Per the germline V gene, CDR1 is SGHAT and CDR2 is FQNNGV. V lost 5 bases and J lost 4; bases outside the gene matches: 6. The CDR3 totals 15 residues.

Worth noting for this clone: The same CDR3 also results from other DNA sequences found in this sample. This sequence joins TRBV5-1 and TRBJ2-2; 7 positions match TRBD2. The J segment lost 3 bases and the V segment lost 0 bases, leaving 2 bases of the junction unmatched. The CDR3 consists of 15 residues. Looked up from germline, CDR1 is SGHRS and CDR2 is YFSETQ. Written as DNA, the CDR3 is TGCGCCAGCAGCTTGGCGGCGGGGGACACCGGGGAGCTGTTTTTT. Encoded protein: CASSLAAGDTGELFF.

The chain recombines TRBV28 with TRBJ1-4; maybe TRBD1 (6 bases). Germline-derived CDR1 and CDR2 are MDHEN and SYDVKM. This CDR3 spans 14 amino acids. V dropped 5 bases and J dropped 7 bases, with 14 bases sitting between them. The CDR3 bases are TGTGCCAGCAGTCTCCCAGGGGACCCTGAAAAACTGTTTTTT. Protein sequence: CASSLPGDPEKLFF.

The chain couples TRBV10-3 to TRBJ2-1; 10 nucleotides match TRBD2. V shed 2 bases, J shed 13 bases, and the junction held 11 bases outside the gene matches. The CDR3 length is 15 residues. Germline CDR1 and CDR2: ENHRY and SYGVKD. DNA for the CDR3: TGTGCCATCAGTGAGCCCCGGACTAGCGGCCCGACTCAGTTCTTC. Amino acids: CAISEPRTSGPTQFF.

This rearrangement joins TRBV5-1 to TRBJ2-2; 9 nucleotides align to TRBD2. V was pared by 4 bases and J by 10 bases, with 11 bases of the junction left unmatched. The CDR3 length is 15 residues. Germline V gene lookup returns CDR1 SGHRS and CDR2 YFSETQ. Written as DNA, the CDR3 is TGCGCCAGCAGCCCCCGGGATAGCGGGAGTGCGGAGCTGTTTTTT. Its protein product is CASSPRDSGSAELFF. Full variable domain (outside the CDR3, taken from reference TRBV5-1 and TRBJ2-2): KAGVTQTPRYLIKTRGQQVTLSCSPISGHRSVSWYQQTPGQGLQFLFEYFSETQRNKGNFPGRFSGRQFSNSRSEMNVSTLELGDSALYLCASSPRDSGSAELFFGEGSRLTVL.

Note on this clone: Other DNA sequences of this sample code for an identical CDR3. The gene calls are TRBV29-1 and TRBJ1-5; 8 nucleotides line up with TRBD1. This CDR3 is built from 13 residues. V trimming: 4 bases; J trimming: 6 bases; junction bases outside the gene matches: 5. CDR1 is SQVTM, CDR2 ANQGSEA, per germline. The CDR3: CSVVDRAGQPQHF. The CDR3 DNA is TGCAGCGTTGTGGACAGGGCGGGTCAGCCCCAGCATTTT.

This clone was counted between two and nine times. The V call is TRBV25-1, the J call TRBJ1-1; no clear D gene. CDR1 is MGHDK, CDR2 SYGVNS, per germline. V lost 5 bases, J lost 4 bases, and 5 bases lay in between. The CDR3 contains 11 residues. The CDR3 here is CASSRGTEAFF. As DNA, the CDR3 is TGTGCCAGCAGTAGAGGCACTGAAGCTTTCTTT.

The chain employs TRBV5-6 and TRBJ2-5, with 12 bases that match TRBD2. The CDR3 totals 16 residues. J lost 4 bases, V lost 4 bases, and 8 bases had no gene match. The germline gives CDR1 SGHDT, CDR2 YYEEEE. The CDR3 loop is CASSGSLAGGSETQYF. The CDR3 nucleotides are TGTGCCAGCAGCGGATCCCTAGCGGGAGGGTCAGAGACCCAGTACTTC.

Ten or more counts support this clone. This chain uses TRBV11-2 with TRBJ1-2; no clear D. The germline gives CDR1 SGHAT, CDR2 FQNNGV. This CDR3 region has 18 residues. V lost 0 bases and J 7 bases, leaving 24 bases between the germline ends. Here the CDR3 DNA reads TGTGCCAGCAGCTTAGACAGTGGGTACTTTTCTATGACTAGTGGCTACACCTTC. Protein sequence: CASSLDSGYFSMTSGYTF.

This sequence joins TRBV2 and TRBJ1-2, with D unresolved. This CDR3 has 14 residues. CDR1 is SNHLY, CDR2 FYNNEI, per germline. Trimming stripped 0 bases from V and 6 bases from J, with 11 bases between. In DNA, the CDR3 is TGTGCCAGCAGTGAAGCATCGAACAACGATGGCTACACCTTC. This translates into CASSEASNNDGYTF.

The chain is built from TRBV10-2 and TRBJ1-2; D may be TRBD1 (6 bases). The CDR3 covers 14 residues. The germline V gene encodes CDR1 WSHSY and CDR2 SAAADI. The ends were cut back, 3 bases at V and 5 bases at J, with 13 bases in the middle. The CDR3, as DNA: TGCGCCAGCAGTGAACTAGCAGGGGCGTATGGCTACACCTTC. This sequence encodes CASSELAGAYGYTF.

Of note for this clone: Other nucleotide sequences in the sample specify the same CDR3. This chain's CDR3 is CASSLRSGTDTQYF. CDR3 nucleotides: TGCGCCAGCAGCTTACGGAGCGGCACAGATACGCAGTATTTT. The chain combines TRBV5-1 with TRBJ2-3, with no clear D. V was trimmed by 2 bases and J by 1 base, leaving 8 bases between them. The CDR3 has 14 residues. The germline V gene encodes CDR1 SGHRS and CDR2 YFSETQ.

A word on this clone: This same CDR3 is encoded by further DNA sequences in the sample. This chain links TRBV5-4 with TRBJ1-2, with a weak D call TRBD1 (5 bases). Germline CDR1 SGHNT, CDR2 YYREEE (reference sequence). Trimming took off 4 bases at V and 2 bases at J, with 9 bases between the two ends. This CDR3 has 13 amino acids. CDR3 protein: CASSPDSNYGYTF. In DNA, the CDR3 is TGTGCCAGCAGCCCTGACAGCAACTATGGCTACACCTTC.

A single count supports this clone. The V gene is TRBV18, the J gene TRBJ2-2; D is possibly TRBD1 or TRBD2 (5 bases each). V lost 0 bases, J lost 3 bases, and 11 bases lay in between. The CDR3 is made up of 16 amino acids. Germline V CDR1 and CDR2: KGHSH, LQKENI. The CDR3 here is CASSPPIRGDTGELFF. The CDR3 bases are TGTGCCAGCTCACCACCGATCCGAGGGGACACCGGGGAGCTGTTTTTT.

In the case of this clone: The sample contains more than one DNA sequence encoding this CDR3. This sequence joins TRBV6-1 and TRBJ2-1; D tentatively reads TRBD1 or TRBD2 (5 bases each). Trimming took off 4 bases at V and 7 bases at J, with 11 bases between the two ends. This CDR3 is built from 13 residues. Germline values: CDR1 MNHNS, CDR2 SASEGT. The CDR3 DNA sequence: TGTGCCAGCAGTGCTCAGGGACGGAATGAGCAGTTCTTC. It translates to CASSAQGRNEQFF.

The chain is built from TRBV11-3 and TRBJ2-5; D uncertain. The V end was cut by 0 bases, the J end by 6 bases, with 5 bases between. This CDR3 region has 12 residues. CDR1 is SGHNT, CDR2 YENEEA, per germline. The CDR3 bases are TGTGCCAGCAGCTTAGATTCGAAGACCCAGTACTTC. Translation: CASSLDSKTQYF.

This sequence joins TRBV5-1 and TRBJ2-1, with 7 bases fitting TRBD1. Germline trimming cut 5 bases from V and 5 bases from J; bases unmatched to any gene: 10. The germline CDR1 and CDR2 sequences are SGHRS and YFSETQ. The CDR3 consists of 15 residues. CDR3 residues: CASSTSGTENNEQFF. The CDR3 bases are TGCGCCAGCAGTACGTCCGGGACAGAAAACAATGAGCAGTTCTTC.

The chain links TRBV5-5 to TRBJ1-4; D is unresolved. Between the trimmed V and J ends, which lost 0 bases and 0 bases, there was a span of 6 bases. CDR1 is SGHKS, CDR2 YYEKEE, per germline (reference sequence). This CDR3 is 15 amino acids long. CDR3 sequence (DNA): TGTGCCAGCAGCTTGGACGGGGCAACTAATGAAAAACTGTTTTTT. Its translation: CASSLDGATNEKLFF.

This clone was seen ten or more times. This sequence joins TRBV10-1 and TRBJ2-2, with 10 bases that match TRBD2. Per germline, CDR1 WNHNN and CDR2 SYGVQD (reference sequence). V lost 5 bases to trimming and J lost 0 bases; unmatched junction nucleotides: 9. The CDR3 consists of 18 residues. The CDR3: CASSSTSGLGSNTGELFF. The CDR3 DNA sequence: TGCGCCAGCAGTTCGACTAGCGGGCTGGGGTCGAACACCGGGGAGCTGTTTTTT.

The chain joins TRBV5-1 to TRBJ2-7; 7 bases line up with TRBD1. Unmatched junction bases numbered 16, after V lost 4 bases and J lost 0 bases. This CDR3 is 18 amino acids long. The germline CDR1 and CDR2 sequences are SGHRS and YFSETQ. The CDR3 loop reads CASSPVPGGRANSYEQYF. CDR3 in DNA: TGCGCCAGCAGCCCGGTGCCAGGGGGACGCGCCAACTCCTACGAGCAGTACTTC.

The rearrangement uses TRBV30 and TRBJ1-2, with D possibly matching TRBD1 (6 bases). Germline CDR1 is GTSNPN and CDR2 is SVGIG (reference sequence). The CDR3 covers 16 residues. The ends were cut back, 1 base at V and 5 bases at J, with 20 bases in the middle. CDR3 bases: TGTGCCTGGAGTGATACTTGGGTCAGGGGCGAGTATGGCTACACCTTC. This translates into CAWSDTWVRGEYGYTF.

The chain joins TRBV5-6 to TRBJ1-3; no clear D gene. The V and J ends lost 0 bases and 4 bases respectively, with 11 bases between them. The CDR3 has 15 residues. Germline CDR1 reads SGHDT; CDR2 reads YYEEEE. The chain's CDR3 is CASSLEGRRGNTIYF. The CDR3, as DNA: TGTGCCAGCAGCTTGGAAGGGCGTCGGGGAAACACCATATATTTT.